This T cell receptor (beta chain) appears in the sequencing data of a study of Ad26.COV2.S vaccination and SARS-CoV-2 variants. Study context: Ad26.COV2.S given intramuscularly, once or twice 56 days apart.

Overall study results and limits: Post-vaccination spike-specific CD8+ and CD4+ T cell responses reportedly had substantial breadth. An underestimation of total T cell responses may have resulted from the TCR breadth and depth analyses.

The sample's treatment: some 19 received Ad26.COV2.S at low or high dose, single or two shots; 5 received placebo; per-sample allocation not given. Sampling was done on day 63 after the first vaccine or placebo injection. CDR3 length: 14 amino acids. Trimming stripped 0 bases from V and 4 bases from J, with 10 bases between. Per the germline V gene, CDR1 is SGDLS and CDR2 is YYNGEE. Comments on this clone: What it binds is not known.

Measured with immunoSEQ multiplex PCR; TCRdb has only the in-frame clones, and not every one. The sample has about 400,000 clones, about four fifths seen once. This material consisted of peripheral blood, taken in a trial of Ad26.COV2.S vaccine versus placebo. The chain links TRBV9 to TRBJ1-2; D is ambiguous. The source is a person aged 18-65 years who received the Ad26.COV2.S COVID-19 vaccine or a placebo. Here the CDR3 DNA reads TGTGCCAGCAGCGTAGTCGAGACGGGCTATGGCTACACCTTC. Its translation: CASSVVETGYGYTF.